This TCR beta chain was found in a study of cytomegalovirus exposure and HLA in healthy donors. This clone was counted a single time. With 60 Vbeta and 13 Jbeta primers, the PCR was carried out. Clones were sequenced by immunoSEQ multiplex PCR, and TCRdb holds only the in-frame ones, with some missing. This sample has 95,000 to 150,000 clones, with 81% found just once. The ends lost 6 bases at V and 2 bases at J; junction bases unmatched: 4. The CDR3 covers 13 residues. Germline CDR1 reads SQVTM; CDR2 reads ANQGSEA. The chain carries TRBV29-1 and TRBJ1-1; the match to TRBD1 covers 9 bases. The TCR comes from a woman between 40 and 55 years old in good health and CMV-seronegative. Material: PBMCs. CDR3 residues: CSVRTGDNTEAFF. The DNA for the CDR3 is TGCAGCGTAAGGACAGGGGACAACACTGAAGCTTTCTTT.